Following are 12 T cell receptor beta chains from one sample sequenced in a study of identical twins. TCRdb re-called the 5' RACE reads with MiXCR, one entry per CDR3 protein. The sample lists about 530,000 distinct CDR3 sequences; 12% to 15% were seen once. Another study also made use of these data, one on yellow fever vaccine responses in identical twins.

Material: CD4+ T cells sorted from blood. These receptors were taken from a woman aged 18-29 years in good health.

This chain connects TRBV7-9 to TRBJ2-5; D unclear. V was cut by 1 base and J by 3 bases, with 9 bases left in between. The CDR3 has 14 residues. CDR1 is SEHNR and CDR2 is FQNEAQ in the germline V gene (reference sequence). In DNA, the CDR3 is TGTGCCAGCAGCTTAGAAGTTGGCGAAGAGACCCAGTACTTC. It is translated as CASSLEVGEETQYF.

The chain joins TRBV7-9 to TRBJ2-3; D remains ambiguous. Between the trimmed V and J ends, which lost 3 bases and 2 bases, there was a span of 6 bases. The CDR3 loop spans 13 amino acids. Germline V gene data show CDR1 as SEHNR and CDR2 as FQNEAQ (reference sequence). The CDR3, as DNA: TGTGCCAGCAGCTTCGATAACACAGATACGCAGTATTTT. Translated, it gives CASSFDNTDTQYF.

A few counts support this clonotype. The chain joins TRBV11-2 to TRBJ2-3; 13 positions match TRBD2. Trimming at V came to 0 bases and at J to 3 bases, leaving 3 bases not matched to a gene. CDR3 length: 17 amino acids. Germline-derived CDR1 and CDR2 are SGHAT and FQNNGV. The CDR3 region is CASSLERTSGRTDTQYF. The CDR3 DNA follows: TGTGCCAGCAGCTTAGAACGGACTAGCGGGAGAACAGATACGCAGTATTTT.

The chain employs TRBV20-1 and TRBJ2-3; D may be TRBD1 (5 bases). Trimming stripped 6 bases from V and 5 bases from J, with 15 bases between. This CDR3 has 13 amino acids. Germline CDR1 is DFQATT and CDR2 is SNEGSKA (reference sequence). The CDR3 DNA sequence: TGCAGTGCCACGGACAAATCGGGAGATACGCAGTATTTT. It is translated as CSATDKSGDTQYF.

This clonotype has just a few counts. This chain connects TRBV12-3 or TRBV12-4 to TRBJ2-2, with 7 bases fitting TRBD1. This CDR3 spans 16 amino acids. V was pared by 3 bases and J by 1 base, with 5 bases of the junction left unmatched. CDR3 DNA: TGTGCCAGCAGTTTTACACAGGGGTGGAACACCGGGGAGCTGTTTTTT. Its translation: CASSFTQGWNTGELFF.

This clonotype appeared many times. The chain couples TRBV29-1 to TRBJ1-1; the D is unclear. Germline assignment: CDR1 SQVTM and CDR2 ANQGSEA. Trimming pared 0 bases from V and 6 bases from J, leaving 14 bases between. This CDR3 is built from 14 residues. The CDR3 region has the DNA TGCAGCGTTGAAGAAACTCATCCAGGTTCTGAAGCTTTCTTT. It translates to CSVEETHPGSEAFF.

Ten or more counts support this clonotype. The chain is built from TRBV12-3 or TRBV12-4 and TRBJ2-1, with 9 positions matching TRBD1. J lost 10 bases, V lost 6 bases, and 7 bases had no gene match. The CDR3 is made up of 13 amino acids. The CDR3 DNA sequence: TGTGCCAGCAGCCAAGACAGGGGGTTGGAGCAGTTCTTC. It is translated as CASSQDRGLEQFF.

This clonotype was found a few times. The chain employs TRBV2 and TRBJ1-1; D is perhaps TRBD1 (6 bases). This CDR3 region has 13 residues. From germline, CDR1 is SNHLY and CDR2 FYNNEI. Trimming took 5 bases from V and 5 from J, leaving 12 bases between them. This CDR3 is CASSTQGTTEAFF. CDR3 coding DNA: TGTGCCAGCAGTACACAGGGTACGACTGAAGCTTTCTTT. The full variable domain, rest sourced from reference TRBV2 and TRBJ1-1, is EPEVTQTPSHQVTQMGQEVILRCVPISNHLYFYWYRQILGQKVEFLVSFYNNEISEKSEIFDDQFSVERPDGSNFTLKIRSTKLEDSAMYFCASSTQGTTEAFFGQGTRLTVV.

The chain links TRBV20-1 to TRBJ2-2; TRBD1 matches at 9 bases. Germline values: CDR1 DFQATT, CDR2 SNEGSKA (reference sequence). Unmatched junction bases numbered 1, after V lost 4 bases and J lost 4 bases. This CDR3 has 13 residues. CDR3 loop: CSATQGATGELFF. CDR3 nucleotides: TGCAGTGCTACACAGGGGGCCACCGGGGAGCTGTTTTTT.

The rearrangement joins TRBV6-5 to TRBJ2-2, with a weak D call TRBD2 (6 bases). Trimming pared 2 bases from V and 2 bases from J, leaving 12 bases between. This CDR3 is built from 16 residues. Germline assignment: CDR1 MNHEY and CDR2 SVGAGI. The CDR3 is CASSYPRRVNTGELFF. The CDR3 region has the DNA TGTGCCAGCAGTTACCCCCGGAGGGTAAACACCGGGGAGCTGTTTTTT.

The gene calls are TRBV5-1 and TRBJ2-5; tentatively, D is TRBD1 (5 bases). Per germline, CDR1 SGHRS and CDR2 YFSETQ. The V and J ends lost 0 bases and 5 bases respectively, with 11 bases between them. The CDR3 sequence is 14 residues long. Here the CDR3 DNA reads TGCGCCAGCAGCTTGGCGGGCAGGGTGGAGACCCAGTACTTC. This gives the protein CASSLAGRVETQYF. The variable domain in full, completed from reference TRBV5-1 and TRBJ2-5, reads KAGVTQTPRYLIKTRGQQVTLSCSPISGHRSVSWYQQTPGQGLQFLFEYFSETQRNKGNFPGRFSGRQFSNSRSEMNVSTLELGDSALYLCASSLAGRVETQYFGPGTRLLVL.

The chain joins TRBV12-5 to TRBJ2-2; TRBD2 matches at 10 bases. The germline V gene has CDR1 LGHNT and CDR2 FRNRAP. V was clipped by 7 bases and J by 2 bases; unmatched bases: 4. The CDR3 contains 15 residues. This CDR3 is CASAASGSNTGELFF. In DNA, the CDR3 is TGTGCTAGTGCGGCTAGCGGGAGCAACACCGGGGAGCTGTTTTTT.